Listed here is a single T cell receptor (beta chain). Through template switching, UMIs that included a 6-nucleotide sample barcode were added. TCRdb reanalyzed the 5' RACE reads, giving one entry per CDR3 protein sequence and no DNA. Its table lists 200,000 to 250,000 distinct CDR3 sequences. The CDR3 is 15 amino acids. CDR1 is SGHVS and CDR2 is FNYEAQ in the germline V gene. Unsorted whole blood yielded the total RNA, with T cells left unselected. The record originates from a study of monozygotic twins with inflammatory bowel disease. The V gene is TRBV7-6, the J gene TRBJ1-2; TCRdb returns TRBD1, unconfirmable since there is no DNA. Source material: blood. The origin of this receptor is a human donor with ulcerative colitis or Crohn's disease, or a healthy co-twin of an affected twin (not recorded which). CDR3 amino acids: CASSLEPGGNYGYTF. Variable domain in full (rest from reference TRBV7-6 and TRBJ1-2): GAGVSQSPRYKVTKRGQDVALRCDPISGHVSLYWYRQALGQGPEFLTYFNYEAQQDKSGLPNDRFSAERPEGSISTLTIQRTEQRDSAMYRCASSLEPGGNYGYTFGSGTRLTVV.